This record covers a single T cell receptor (beta chain). This specimen comes from a study of identifying expanded T cells in peripheral blood. CDR1 is SQVTM, CDR2 ANQGSEA, per germline. This CDR3 spans 13 amino acids. Germline trimming cut 4 bases from V and 8 bases from J; bases unmatched to any gene: 6. Here immunoSEQ multiplex PCR was the method, and the copy in TCRdb shows in-frame clones only, minus some. The sample shows about 80,000 clones, around nine tenths of them seen only once. The TCR comes from a person between 18 and 70 years old in good health. The rearrangement uses TRBV29-1 and TRBJ2-1; 9 bases match TRBD2. The sample comprised blood. This chain's CDR3 is CSVGGGDLDEQFF. In DNA form, the CDR3 reads TGCAGCGTTGGCGGGGGGGACTTGGATGAGCAGTTCTTC.